The 11 T cell receptor beta chains reported below all come from one sample, sequenced in a study of memory CD4+ T cells and cytomegalovirus serostatus. Single viable CD3+CD4+CD8-CD45RO+ cells were sorted as the memory CD4+ T cells. Using immunoSEQ multiplex PCR, the repertoire was profiled, and TCRdb retains in-frame clones only, with some absent. The table lists tens of thousands of clones, 82% of them singletons. The sample consisted of memory CD4+ T cells from blood. All receptors derive from an adult in good health and CMV-seronegative. Some clones in this sample may be carry-over from other donors' samples.

This clone was counted between two and nine times. The chain recombines TRBV30 with TRBJ2-5; D gene ambiguous. CDR3 length equals 12 residues. Germline CDR1 and CDR2: GTSNPN and SVGIG (reference sequence). V shed 7 bases and J shed 5 bases, with 14 bases lying between them. The CDR3 loop is CASAQSLETQYF. The CDR3 nucleotides are TGTGCCTCAGCACAGTCCCTCGAGACCCAGTACTTC.

The table lists this clone with a count of one. This chain uses TRBV28 with TRBJ1-2; D perhaps matches TRBD1 (6 bases). The CDR3 loop spans 14 amino acids. Between the trimmed V and J ends, which lost 6 bases and 3 bases, there was a span of 14 bases. The germline V gene has CDR1 MDHEN and CDR2 SYDVKM. In DNA form, the CDR3 reads TGTGCCAGCAGGGGGACAAGGGTGTACTATGGCTACACCTTC. Its protein product is CASRGTRVYYGYTF.

This chain connects TRBV27 to TRBJ2-1, with D perhaps matching TRBD1 or TRBD2 (6 bases each). The CDR3 sequence is 16 residues long. Germline V gene lookup returns CDR1 MNHEY and CDR2 SMNVEV (reference sequence). Between the trimmed V and J ends, which lost 3 bases and 0 bases, there was a span of 12 bases. The CDR3 nucleotides read TGTGCCAGCAGTTTTTCCGGGGGCCGCTCCTACAATGAGCAGTTCTTC. Translation gives CASSFSGGRSYNEQFF.

This clone was found a few times. The J gene is TRBJ1-1, the V gene TRBV30; no firm D call. V was pared by 0 bases and J by 1 base, with 3 bases between. The germline CDR1 and CDR2 sequences are GTSNPN and SVGIG (reference sequence). The CDR3 sequence is 12 residues long. The CDR3 sequence: CAWSVGNTEAFF. CDR3 coding DNA: TGTGCCTGGAGTGTGGGGAACACTGAAGCTTTCTTT.

The chain carries TRBV2 and TRBJ2-2; 7 positions agree with TRBD2. The CDR3 is 14 residues long. Germline CDR1 is SNHLY and CDR2 is FYNNEI. Germline trimming cut 8 bases from V and 13 bases from J; bases unmatched to any gene: 16. The CDR3 here is CASSERGEIGALFF. CDR3 in DNA: TGTGCCAGCTCCGAGCGGGGAGAAATCGGTGCGCTGTTTTTT.

V gene TRBV5-4 combines with J gene TRBJ2-5; D ambiguous. Germline V gene lookup returns CDR1 SGHNT and CDR2 YYREEE (reference sequence). Trimming shortened V by 4 bases and J by 5 bases, and 9 bases separated the two germline ends. The length of the CDR3 is 12 residues. The DNA of the CDR3 is TGTGCCAGCAGCCCGGGTGGCGAGACCCAGTACTTC. Translation: CASSPGGETQYF.

J is TRBJ2-2 and V is TRBV6-1; 7 positions match TRBD1. The germline CDR1 and CDR2 sequences are MNHNS and SASEGT. CDR3 size: 14 residues. The trim removed 6 bases at V and 8 bases at J, leaving 9 bases unmatched. The CDR3 DNA sequence: TGTGCCAGCAGAAAAACGGGACAGCGAGGGGAGCTGTTTTTT. This translates into CASRKTGQRGELFF.

The J gene is TRBJ2-7, the V gene TRBV4-2; 11 nucleotides line up with TRBD2. CDR1 is LGHNA, CDR2 YNFKEQ, per germline. The CDR3 extends over 15 amino acids. Trimming removed 4 bases from V and 3 bases from J; junction bases left unmatched: 5. The CDR3 protein is CASSPAGTSGYEQYF. The CDR3 nucleotides read TGTGCCAGCAGCCCAGCCGGGACTAGCGGCTACGAGCAGTACTTC.

The chain recombines TRBV7-9 with TRBJ2-6, with D perhaps matching TRBD2 (7 bases). V was pared by 10 bases and J by 2 bases, with 15 bases between. CDR3 length equals 15 residues. The germline V gene encodes CDR1 SEHNR and CDR2 FQNEAQ (reference sequence). The CDR3 nucleotides read TGTGCCACCTCGATAGGGGGGGCTGGGGCCAACGTCCTGACTTTC. Protein: CATSIGGAGANVLTF.

CDR3 coding DNA: TGTGCCAGCAGTTGGGTCGGGGGTAGTGGAAGCAATCAGCCCCAGCATTTT. Protein product: CASSWVGGSGSNQPQHF. This chain joins TRBV27 and TRBJ1-5, with D maybe TRBD1 (5 bases). Germline V CDR1 and CDR2: MNHEY, SMNVEV (reference sequence). V lost 4 bases and J lost 1, with 17 bases in between. The CDR3 totals 17 residues.

The V gene is TRBV14, the J gene TRBJ2-1; TRBD2 matches at 8 bases. Germline V lookup: CDR1 SGHDN, CDR2 FVKESK. The CDR3 consists of 16 residues. V gave up 1 base and J gave up 1 base; unmatched junction bases: 3. In DNA form, the CDR3 reads TGTGCCAGCAGCCAAGGTAGCGGGGCTTCCTACAATGAGCAGTTCTTC. Its protein is CASSQGSGASYNEQFF. Full variable domain (remainder filled in from reference TRBV14 and TRBJ2-1): EAGVTQFPSHSVIEKGQTVTLRCDPISGHDNLYWYRRVMGKEIKFLLHFVKESKQDESGMPNNRFLAERTGGTYSTLKVQPAELEDSGVYFCASSQGSGASYNEQFFGPGTRLTVL.